The sequence of this T cell receptor (beta chain) was determined in a study of shared clonotypes between healthy human individuals. CDR1 and CDR2 (germline): SGHAT, FQNNGV. The CDR3 runs 15 residues. Between the trimmed V and J ends, which lost 9 bases and 3 bases, there was a span of 17 bases. Assay: immunoSEQ multiplex PCR; the TCRdb copy retains only in-frame clones and omits some. This sample has about a million clones, with about 77% found just once. The sequence came from a man aged 18 to 29 in good health. The material sequenced was memory CD4+ T cells sorted from blood. The subset was: CD45RA-negative fraction. This sequence joins TRBV11-2 and TRBJ2-2; maybe TRBD2 (5 bases). Here the CDR3 reads CASQFNGGYTGELFF. The DNA of the CDR3 is TGTGCCAGTCAATTCAATGGAGGTTACACCGGGGAGCTGTTTTTT.